Following are 3 T cell receptor beta chains from one sample sequenced in a study of blood T cell repertoires in COVID-19. Sequenced by immunoSEQ multiplex PCR; TCRdb stores in-frame clones only, minus some. This sample carries 140,000 to 150,000 clones, roughly 88% of them seen once, and the ten largest clones take 1.5% to 2%. Source material: peripheral blood. These receptors came from a woman aged 50 to 60 with acute or convalescent COVID-19.

The chain uses TRBV9 and TRBJ1-4, with 8 bases that match TRBD1. Germline V gene sequence: CDR1 SGDLS, CDR2 YYNGEE. The CDR3 contains 16 residues. J gave up 4 bases and V 3 bases, and 8 bases lay outside the gene matches. The CDR3 region has the DNA TGTGCCAGCAGCGCCCAGGGGGCGGTTGTTAATGAAAAACTGTTTTTT. Translated: CASSAQGAVVNEKLFF.

CDR3 nucleotides: TGTGCCAGCAGTTCTCAGGGGACAGGGGTTCAGTACTTC. This gives the protein CASSSQGTGVQYF. The rearrangement uses TRBV6-2 or TRBV6-3 and TRBJ2-4, with 10 bases fitting TRBD1. In germline, CDR1 is MNHEY, CDR2 SVGEGT. The CDR3 runs to 13 residues. J gave up 11 bases and V 4 bases, and 5 bases lay outside the gene matches.

Only one count was recorded for this clone. The V and J genes are TRBV2 and TRBJ1-5; D uncertain. The CDR3 contains 12 residues. Germline CDR1 SNHLY, CDR2 FYNNEI. V lost 6 bases to trimming and J lost 4 bases, with 7 bases between them. CDR3 sequence (DNA): TGTGCCAGCAGAGCCGGGAATCAGCCCCAGCATTTT. This codes for CASRAGNQPQHF.